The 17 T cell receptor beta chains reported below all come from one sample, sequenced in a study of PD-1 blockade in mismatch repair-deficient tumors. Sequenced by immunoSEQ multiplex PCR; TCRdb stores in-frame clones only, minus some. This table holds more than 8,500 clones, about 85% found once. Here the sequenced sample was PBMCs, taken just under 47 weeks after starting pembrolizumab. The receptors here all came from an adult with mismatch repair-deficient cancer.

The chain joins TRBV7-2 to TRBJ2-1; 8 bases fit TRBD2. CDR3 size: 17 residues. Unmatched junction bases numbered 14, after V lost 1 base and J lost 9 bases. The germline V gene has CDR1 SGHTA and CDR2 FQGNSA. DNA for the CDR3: TGTGCCAGCAGCTTAGGCCGTAGGGGACTAGTCTTTCCTGAGCAGTTCTTC. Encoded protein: CASSLGRRGLVFPEQFF.

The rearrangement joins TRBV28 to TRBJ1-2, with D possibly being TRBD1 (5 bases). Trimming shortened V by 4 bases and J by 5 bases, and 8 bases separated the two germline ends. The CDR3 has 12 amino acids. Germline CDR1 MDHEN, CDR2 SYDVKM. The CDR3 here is CASSSGLYGYTF. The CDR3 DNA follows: TGTGCCAGCAGTTCAGGGTTATATGGCTACACCTTC.

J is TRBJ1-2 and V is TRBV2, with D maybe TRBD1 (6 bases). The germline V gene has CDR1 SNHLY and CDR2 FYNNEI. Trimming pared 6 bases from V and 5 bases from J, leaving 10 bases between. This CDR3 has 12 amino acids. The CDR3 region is CASRGDIYGYTF. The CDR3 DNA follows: TGTGCCAGCAGGGGGGACATTTATGGCTACACCTTC.

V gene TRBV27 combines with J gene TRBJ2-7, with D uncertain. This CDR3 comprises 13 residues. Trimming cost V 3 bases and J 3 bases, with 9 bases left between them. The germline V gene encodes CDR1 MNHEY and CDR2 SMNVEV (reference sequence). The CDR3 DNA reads TGTGCCAGCAGTTTCCGCAGGCTCTACGAGCAGTACTTC. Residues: CASSFRRLYEQYF.

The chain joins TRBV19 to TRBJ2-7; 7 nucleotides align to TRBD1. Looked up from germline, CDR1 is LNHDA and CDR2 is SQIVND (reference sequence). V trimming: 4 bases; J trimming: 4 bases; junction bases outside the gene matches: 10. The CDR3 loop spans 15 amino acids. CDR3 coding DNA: TGTGCCAGTAGTACCAGTCTAGGGGGCCGGTACGAGCAGTACTTC. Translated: CASSTSLGGRYEQYF.

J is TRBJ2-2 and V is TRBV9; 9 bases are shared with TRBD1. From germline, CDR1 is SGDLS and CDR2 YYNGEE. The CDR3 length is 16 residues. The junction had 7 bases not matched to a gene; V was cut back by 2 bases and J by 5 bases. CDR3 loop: CASSVTGTGRTGELFF. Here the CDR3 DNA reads TGTGCCAGCAGCGTCACCGGGACAGGGAGGACCGGGGAGCTGTTTTTT.

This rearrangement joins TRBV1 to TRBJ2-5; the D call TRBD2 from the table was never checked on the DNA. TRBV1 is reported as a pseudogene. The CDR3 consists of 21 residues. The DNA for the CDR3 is TGCACCAGCAGCCAAGATCCCCGGACTAGCGGGAGCCTCCCTCCGCAGGAAACCCAGTACTTC. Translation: CTSSQDPRTSGSLPPQETQYF.

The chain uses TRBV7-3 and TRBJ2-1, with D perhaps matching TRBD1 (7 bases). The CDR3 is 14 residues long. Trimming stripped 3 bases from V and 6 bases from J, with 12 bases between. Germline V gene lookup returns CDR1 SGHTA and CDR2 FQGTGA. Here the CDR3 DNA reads TGTGCCAGCAGCTTGGGGCAGGGGGGCAATGAGCAGTTCTTC. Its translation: CASSLGQGGNEQFF.

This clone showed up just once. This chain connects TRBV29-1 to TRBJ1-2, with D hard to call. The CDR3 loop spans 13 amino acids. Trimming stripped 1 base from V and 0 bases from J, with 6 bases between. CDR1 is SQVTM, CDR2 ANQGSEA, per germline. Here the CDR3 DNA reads TGCAGCGTTGAAGGTGCAGCTAACTATGGCTACACCTTC. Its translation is CSVEGAANYGYTF.

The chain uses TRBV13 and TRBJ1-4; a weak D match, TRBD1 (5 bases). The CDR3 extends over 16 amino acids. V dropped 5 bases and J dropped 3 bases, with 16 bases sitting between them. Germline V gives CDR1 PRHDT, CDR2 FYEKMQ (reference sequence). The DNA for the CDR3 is TGTGCCAGCAGCCCAGGGCGGGGGAGATCTAATGAAAAACTGTTTTTT. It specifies CASSPGRGRSNEKLFF.

The CDR3 DNA sequence: TGTGCCAGCAGCTTACGAAGAGAGGTAGGTGAGCAGTTCTTC. It codes for CASSLRREVGEQFF. This chain links TRBV7-8 with TRBJ2-1; D gene ambiguous. V was pared by 2 bases and J by 9 bases, with 14 bases between. Germline values: CDR1 SGHVS, CDR2 FQNEAQ. This CDR3 spans 14 amino acids. The complete variable domain, with remaining parts taken from reference TRBV7-8 and TRBJ2-1, reads GAGVSQSPRYKVAKRGQDVALRCDPISGHVSLFWYQQALGQGPEFLTYFQNEAQLDKSGLPSDRFFAERPEGSVSTLKIQRTQQEDSAVYLCASSLRREVGEQFFGPGTRLTVL.

CDR3 DNA sequence: TGTGCCAGCAGCACATACCCCCAACTAGTCAATGAGCAGTTCTTC. Amino acids: CASSTYPQLVNEQFF. This sequence joins TRBV7-3 and TRBJ2-1; possibly TRBD2 for D (5 bases). The CDR3 contains 15 residues. V gave up 5 bases and J gave up 6 bases, with 17 bases separating them. Germline CDR1 and CDR2: SGHTA and FQGTGA.

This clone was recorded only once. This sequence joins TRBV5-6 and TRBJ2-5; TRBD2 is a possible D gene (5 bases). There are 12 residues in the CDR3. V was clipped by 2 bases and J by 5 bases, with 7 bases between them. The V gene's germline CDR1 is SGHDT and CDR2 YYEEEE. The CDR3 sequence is CASSLEGETQYF. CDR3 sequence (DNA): TGTGCCAGCAGCTTAGAGGGCGAGACCCAGTACTTC.

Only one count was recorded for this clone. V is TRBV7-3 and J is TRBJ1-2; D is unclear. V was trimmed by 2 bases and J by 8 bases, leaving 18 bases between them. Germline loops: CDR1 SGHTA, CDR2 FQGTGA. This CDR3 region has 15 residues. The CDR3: CASSLYQPYDTGYTF. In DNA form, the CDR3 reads TGTGCCAGCAGCTTATATCAGCCTTATGACACGGGCTACACCTTC.

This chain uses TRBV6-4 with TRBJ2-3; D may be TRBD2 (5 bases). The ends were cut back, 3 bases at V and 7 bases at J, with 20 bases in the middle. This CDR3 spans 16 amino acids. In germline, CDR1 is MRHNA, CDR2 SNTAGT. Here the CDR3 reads CASSEKDHYSDYTQYF. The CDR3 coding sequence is TGTGCCAGCAGTGAAAAGGACCACTATTCGGACTATACGCAGTATTTT.

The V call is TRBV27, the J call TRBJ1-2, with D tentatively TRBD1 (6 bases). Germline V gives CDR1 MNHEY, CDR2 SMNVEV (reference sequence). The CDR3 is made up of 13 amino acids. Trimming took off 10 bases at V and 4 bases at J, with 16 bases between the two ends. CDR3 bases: TGTGCCACCCATCCCGGGACAAGCTATGGCTACACCTTC. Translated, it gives CATHPGTSYGYTF.

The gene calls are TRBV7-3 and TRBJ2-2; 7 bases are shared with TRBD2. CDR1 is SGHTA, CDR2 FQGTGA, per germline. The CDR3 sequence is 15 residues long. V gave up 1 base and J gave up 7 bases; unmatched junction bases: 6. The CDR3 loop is CASSLRGGTGGELFF. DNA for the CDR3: TGTGCCAGCAGCTTAAGGGGGGGAACCGGCGGGGAGCTGTTTTTT. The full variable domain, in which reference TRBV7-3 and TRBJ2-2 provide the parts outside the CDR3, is GAGVSQTPSNKVTEKGKYVELRCDPISGHTALYWYRQSLGQGPEFLIYFQGTGAADDSGLPNDRFFAVRPEGSVSTLKIQRTERGDSAVYLCASSLRGGTGGELFFGEGSRLTVL.